This T cell receptor beta chain comes out of a study of blood T cell repertoires in COVID-19 (dated by TCRdb to the early 2020s). The study in broad terms: The collaborator samples originated in the United States, Italy and Spain and spanned the acute and convalescent phases of COVID-19. The material from the prospective study consisted of cDNA or gDNA derived from T cells, B-cell-depleted T cells, or PBMCs. Deeply sampled blood TCRbeta repertoires from subjects exposed to, actively infected with, or recovered from COVID-19 were included in the dataset. The repertoires were made available in a free public database intended to serve as a resource for research on the immune response to SARS-CoV-2. Samples came from the ongoing ImmuneRACE study (first 160 participants) plus 1,254 subjects from 6 global collaborators. Sample metadata almost always included a de-identified subject ID, COVID-19 status, age in years and sex. Where available, HLA class I and class II types were obtained from metadata supplied by the sample provider rather than from assay-based typing. General study outcomes and caveats: How much clinical and demographic metadata was included differed by source and by participant, and the metadata was provided uncurated.

Each collaborating institution followed its own protocols to collect whole blood in K2EDTA tubes. For TCRbeta analysis, collaborator samples were shipped as frozen whole blood, as isolated PBMCs, or as DNA extracted from either sample type. According to the germline V gene (reference sequence), CDR1 reads LGHDT and CDR2 reads YNNKEL. The trim is 3 bases for V and 1 base for J, with a gap of 6 bases between the germline ends. The CDR3 numbers 13 residues from cysteine through phenylalanine. Of all the DNA, just the CDR3 is kept, 39 bases in frame from base 1. Concerning this clone itself: The specificity of this receptor is unknown. Nothing much larger sits one base from this clone, and base qualities are not available.

TCRbeta CDR3 regions were amplified from genomic DNA by means of the immunoSEQ Assay, a bias-controlled multiplex PCR. Processing in the source paper ran as follows. The number of nucleated cells in each sample was estimated by amplification of reference gene primers within the assay. To quantify the absolute abundance of each unique TCRbeta CDR3 rearrangement, sequence reads were collapsed and filtered. Productive Simpson clonality was computed per sample as the square root of Simpson's diversity index over productive rearrangements. TCRdb's version of the immuneACCESS table is confined to in-frame rearrangements and falls short of the full clone set. An unresolved V gene accounts for under half of the shortfall where checked; the remainder is of unknown origin. V, J and clone size are taken as reported in that table, and D and trimming were inferred from the DNA itself. This sample holds fewer than 150,000 clones; more than 80% were observed only once. The ten top clones hold under 6% of the sample.

Sequenced sample: peripheral blood. In this chain, TRBV3-1 (or the pseudogene TRBV3-2) is recombined with TRBJ1-2, with an unclear D gene assignment. The clonotype was recovered from a woman in her fifties or sixties with acute or convalescent COVID-19. The bases are TGTGCCAGCAGCCATACAGATAACTATGGCTACACCTTC. This is translated as CASSHTDNYGYTF.